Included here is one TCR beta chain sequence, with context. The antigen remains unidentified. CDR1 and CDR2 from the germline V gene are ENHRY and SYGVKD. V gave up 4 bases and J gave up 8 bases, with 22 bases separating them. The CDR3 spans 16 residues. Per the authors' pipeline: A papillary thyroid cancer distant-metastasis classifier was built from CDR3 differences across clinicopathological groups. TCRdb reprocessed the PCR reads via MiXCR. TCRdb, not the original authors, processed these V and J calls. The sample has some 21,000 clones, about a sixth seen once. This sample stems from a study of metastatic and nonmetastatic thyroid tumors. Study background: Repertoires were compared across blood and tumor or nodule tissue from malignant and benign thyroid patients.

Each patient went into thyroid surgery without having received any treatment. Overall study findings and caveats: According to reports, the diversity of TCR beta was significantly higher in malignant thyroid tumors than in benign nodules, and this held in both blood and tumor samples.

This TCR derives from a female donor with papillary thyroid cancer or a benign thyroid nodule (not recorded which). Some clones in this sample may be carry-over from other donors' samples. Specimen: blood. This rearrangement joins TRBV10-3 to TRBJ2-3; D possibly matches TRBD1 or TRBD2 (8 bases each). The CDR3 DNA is TGTGCCATCAGTGGGGGGAGCGGGAGTGGACAGGGTACGCAGTATTTT. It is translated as CAISGGSGSGQGTQYF.